Sequencing of this TCR beta chain was carried out in a study of shared clonotypes between healthy human individuals. V dropped 5 bases and J dropped 2 bases, with 15 bases sitting between them. Looked up from germline, CDR1 is SGHVS and CDR2 is FQNEAQ. The CDR3 loop spans 15 amino acids. Terminally differentiated effector memory CD45RA+ cells were excluded from the naive CD8 cells, which were CD45RO-negative and positively selected for CCR7. TCRdb keeps only in-frame clones here, not all; method: immunoSEQ multiplex PCR. This table holds hundreds of thousands of clones, 92% found once. The chain recombines TRBV7-8 with TRBJ2-5, with D uncertain. The sequenced sample was naive CD8+ T cells sorted from blood. The TCR originated in a man between 25 and 39 years old in good health. CDR3 region: CASSPRAPIQETQYF. The CDR3 DNA is TGTGCCAGCAGCCCCCGGGCTCCAATACAAGAGACCCAGTACTTC.